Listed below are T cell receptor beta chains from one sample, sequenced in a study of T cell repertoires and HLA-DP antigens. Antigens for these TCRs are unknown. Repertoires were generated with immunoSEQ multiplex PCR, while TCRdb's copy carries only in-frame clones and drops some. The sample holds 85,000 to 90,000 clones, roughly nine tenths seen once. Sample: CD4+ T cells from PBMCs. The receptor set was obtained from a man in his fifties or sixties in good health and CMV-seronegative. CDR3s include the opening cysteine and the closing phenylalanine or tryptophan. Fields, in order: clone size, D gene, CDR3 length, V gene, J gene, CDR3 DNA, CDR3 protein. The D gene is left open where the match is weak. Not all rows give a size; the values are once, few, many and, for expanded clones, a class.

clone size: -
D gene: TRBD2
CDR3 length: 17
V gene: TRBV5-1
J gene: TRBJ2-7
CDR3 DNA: TGCGCCAGCAGCCCAGGACTAGCGGGAGGGTACTCCTACGAGCAGTACTTC
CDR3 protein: CASSPGLAGGYSYEQYF

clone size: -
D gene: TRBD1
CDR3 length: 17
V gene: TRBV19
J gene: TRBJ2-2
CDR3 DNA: TGTGCCAGTAACTCAAACGGACAGGGGAGTAATACCGGGGAGCTGTTTTTT
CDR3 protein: CASNSNGQGSNTGELFF

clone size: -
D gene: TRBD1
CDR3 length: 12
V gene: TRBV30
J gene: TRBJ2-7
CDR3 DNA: TGTGCCTGGGCCCGGGACAGTTACGAGCAGTACTTC
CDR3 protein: CAWARDSYEQYF

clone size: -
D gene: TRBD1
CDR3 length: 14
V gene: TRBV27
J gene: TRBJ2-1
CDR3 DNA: TGTGCCAGCAGTGTTAGACAGGGGGCTGATGAGCAGTTCTTC
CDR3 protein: CASSVRQGADEQFF

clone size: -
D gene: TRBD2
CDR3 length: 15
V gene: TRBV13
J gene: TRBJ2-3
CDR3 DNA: TGTGCCAGCAGCTCACCGGGGACTAGCAGCGGTACGCAGTATTTT
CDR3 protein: CASSSPGTSSGTQYF

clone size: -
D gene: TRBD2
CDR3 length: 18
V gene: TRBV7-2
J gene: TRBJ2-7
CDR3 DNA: TGTGCCAGCAGCTCTCGACCTAGCGGGGGGCTGGGGTGGTACGAGCAGTACTTC
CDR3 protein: CASSSRPSGGLGWYEQYF

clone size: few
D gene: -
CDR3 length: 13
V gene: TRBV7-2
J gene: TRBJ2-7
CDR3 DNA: TGTGCCAGCAGCTTAAACCCCAGGCCCGAGCAGTACTTC
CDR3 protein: CASSLNPRPEQYF

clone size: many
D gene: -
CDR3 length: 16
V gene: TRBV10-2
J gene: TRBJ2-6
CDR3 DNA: TGCGCCAGCAGTGCTTCCGGAGTGTCTGGGGCCAACGTCCTGACTTTC
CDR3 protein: CASSASGVSGANVLTF

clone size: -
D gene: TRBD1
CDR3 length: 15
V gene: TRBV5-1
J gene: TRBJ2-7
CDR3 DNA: TGCGCCAGCAGCTTGGAAGCAGGGGGCGGGTACGAGCAGTACTTC
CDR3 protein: CASSLEAGGGYEQYF

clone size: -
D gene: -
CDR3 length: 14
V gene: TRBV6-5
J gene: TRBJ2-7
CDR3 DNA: TGTGCCAGCAGTAACCTCCTCGCGTACTACGAGCAGTACTTC
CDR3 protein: CASSNLLAYYEQYF

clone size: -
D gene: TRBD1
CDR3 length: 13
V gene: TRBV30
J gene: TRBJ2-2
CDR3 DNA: TGTGCCTGGAGGGGACAGTTTACCGGGGAGCTGTTTTTT
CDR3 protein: CAWRGQFTGELFF

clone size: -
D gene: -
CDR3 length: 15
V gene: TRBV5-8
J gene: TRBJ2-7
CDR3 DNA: TGTGCCAGCAGCCCCAAGGCACGGACAGTTTACGAGCAGTACTTC
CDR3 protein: CASSPKARTVYEQYF

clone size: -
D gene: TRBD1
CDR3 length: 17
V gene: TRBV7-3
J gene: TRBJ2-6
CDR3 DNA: TGTGCCAGCAGCCTACAGGGGGCAAGCTCTGGGGCCAACGTCCTGACTTTC
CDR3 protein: CASSLQGASSGANVLTF

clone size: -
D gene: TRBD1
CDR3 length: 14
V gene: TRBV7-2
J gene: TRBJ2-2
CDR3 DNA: TGTGCCAGCAGCTTGTACAGGGGCTCTTGGGAGCTGTTTTTT
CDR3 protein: CASSLYRGSWELFF

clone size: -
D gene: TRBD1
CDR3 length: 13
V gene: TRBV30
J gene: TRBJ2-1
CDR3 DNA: TGTGCCTGGAGTGACGGACAGGACAATGAGCAGTTCTTC
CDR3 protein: CAWSDGQDNEQFF

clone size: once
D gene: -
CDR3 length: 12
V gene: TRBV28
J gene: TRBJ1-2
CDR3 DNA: TGTGCCAGCACCTCCGAGGTCTATGGCTACACCTTC
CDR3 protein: CASTSEVYGYTF

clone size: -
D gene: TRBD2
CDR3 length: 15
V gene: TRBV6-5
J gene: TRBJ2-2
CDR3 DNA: TGTGCCAGCAGTTTCGGGACTAGGAGCGGAGGGGAGCTGTTTTTT
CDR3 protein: CASSFGTRSGGELFF

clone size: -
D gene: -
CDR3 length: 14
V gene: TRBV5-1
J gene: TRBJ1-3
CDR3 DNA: TGCGCCAGCAGCTTGGCAGAGACTGGAAACACCATATATTTT
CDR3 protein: CASSLAETGNTIYF

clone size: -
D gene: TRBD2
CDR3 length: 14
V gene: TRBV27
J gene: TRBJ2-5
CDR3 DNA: TGTGCCAGCAGAGACGTAGCGGGACGAGAGACCCAGTACTTC
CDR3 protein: CASRDVAGRETQYF

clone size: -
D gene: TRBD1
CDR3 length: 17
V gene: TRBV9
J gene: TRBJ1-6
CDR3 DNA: TGTGCCAGCACCCTCCACCACAGGGGGCCGTATAATTCACCCCTCCACTTT
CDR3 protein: CASTLHHRGPYNSPLHF

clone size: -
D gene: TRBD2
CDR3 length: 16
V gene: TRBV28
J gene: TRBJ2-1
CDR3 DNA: TGTGCCAGCAGTTTCCGACTAGCTGGGTCCTACAATGAGCAGTTCTTC
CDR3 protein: CASSFRLAGSYNEQFF

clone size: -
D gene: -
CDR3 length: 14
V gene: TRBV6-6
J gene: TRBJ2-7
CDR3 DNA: TGTGCCAGCAGTTTGGGCAGGAGCTCCTACGAGCAGTACTTC
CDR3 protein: CASSLGRSSYEQYF

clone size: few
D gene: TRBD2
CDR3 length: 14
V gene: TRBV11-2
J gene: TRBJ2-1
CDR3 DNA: TGTGCCAGCAGCCACGGACTAGTGGGGAATGAGCAGTTCTTC
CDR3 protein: CASSHGLVGNEQFF

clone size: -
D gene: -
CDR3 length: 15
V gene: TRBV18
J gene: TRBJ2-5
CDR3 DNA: TGTGCCAGCTCACCACCGCAGGGTCGGCAAGAGACCCAGTACTTC
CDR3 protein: CASSPPQGRQETQYF

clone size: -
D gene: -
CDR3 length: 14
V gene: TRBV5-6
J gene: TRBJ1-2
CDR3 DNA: TGTGCCAGCAGCTCTAACAGGCTTTGGTATGGCTACACCTTC
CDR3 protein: CASSSNRLWYGYTF

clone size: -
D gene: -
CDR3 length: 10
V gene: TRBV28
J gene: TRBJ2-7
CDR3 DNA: TGTGCCAGCGGGAGGCCCGAGCAGTACTTC
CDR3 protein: CASGRPEQYF

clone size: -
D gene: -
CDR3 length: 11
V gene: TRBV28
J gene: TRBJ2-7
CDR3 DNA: TGTGCCAGCAGTTTAAGTTGGCAGTTGACGTTC
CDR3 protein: CASSLSWQLTF

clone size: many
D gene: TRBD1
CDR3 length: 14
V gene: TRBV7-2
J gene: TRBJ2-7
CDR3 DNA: TGTGCCAGCAGGCCTCAGGGGGCGAGGGGCGAGCAGTACTTC
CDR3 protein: CASRPQGARGEQYF

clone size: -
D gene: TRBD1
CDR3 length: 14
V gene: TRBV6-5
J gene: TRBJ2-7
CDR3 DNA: TGTGCCAGCAGGGACAACAGGGGTAGCTACGAGCAGTACTTC
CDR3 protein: CASRDNRGSYEQYF

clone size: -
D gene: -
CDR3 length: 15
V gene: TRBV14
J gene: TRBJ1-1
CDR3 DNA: TGTGCCAGCAGTCGGGGTGTGGCCAGTAACACTGAAGCTTTCTTT
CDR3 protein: CASSRGVASNTEAFF

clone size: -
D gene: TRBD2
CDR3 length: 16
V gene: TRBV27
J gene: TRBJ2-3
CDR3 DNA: TGTGCCAGCAGTTTATTTGGGGGGGGGAGCACAGATACGCAGTATTTT
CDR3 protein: CASSLFGGGSTDTQYF

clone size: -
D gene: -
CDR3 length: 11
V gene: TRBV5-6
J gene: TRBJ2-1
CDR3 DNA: TGTGCCAGCAGCAACAGGGAAAAGCAGTTCTTC
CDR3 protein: CASSNREKQFF

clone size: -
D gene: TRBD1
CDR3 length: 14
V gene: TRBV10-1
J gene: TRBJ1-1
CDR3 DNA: TGCGCCAGCAGTGAGGGGCCAGGGGGCACTGAAGCTTTCTTT
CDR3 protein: CASSEGPGGTEAFF

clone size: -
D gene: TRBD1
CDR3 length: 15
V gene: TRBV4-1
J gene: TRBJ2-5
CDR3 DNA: TGCGCCAGCAGCCAAGCCGGGACAGGGTCGGAGACCCAGTACTTC
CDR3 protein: CASSQAGTGSETQYF

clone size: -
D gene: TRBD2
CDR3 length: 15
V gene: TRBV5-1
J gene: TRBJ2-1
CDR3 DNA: TGCGCCAGCAGCTCCCGGGAGGGCCGAGGAAATGAGCAGTTCTTC
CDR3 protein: CASSSREGRGNEQFF

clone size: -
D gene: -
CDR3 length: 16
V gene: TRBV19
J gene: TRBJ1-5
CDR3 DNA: TGTGCCAGTAGTATTTGGGGTTCCGTTTTCAATCAGCCCCAGCATTTT
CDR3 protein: CASSIWGSVFNQPQHF

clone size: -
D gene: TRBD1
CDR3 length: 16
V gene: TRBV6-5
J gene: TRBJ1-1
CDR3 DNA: TGTGCCAGCAGTTACTTAACGGGACAGGGGGCCACTGAAGCTTTCTTT
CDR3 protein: CASSYLTGQGATEAFF

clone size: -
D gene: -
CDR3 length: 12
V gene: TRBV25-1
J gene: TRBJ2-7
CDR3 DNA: TGTGCCAGCAGTGAGTCTTGGGAGGAGCAGTACTTC
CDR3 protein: CASSESWEEQYF

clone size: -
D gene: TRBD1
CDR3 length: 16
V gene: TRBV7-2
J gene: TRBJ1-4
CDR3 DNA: TGTGCCAGCAGCGGAGGTGCGACAGGGGGCCGAGAAAAACTGTTTTTT
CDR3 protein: CASSGGATGGREKLFF

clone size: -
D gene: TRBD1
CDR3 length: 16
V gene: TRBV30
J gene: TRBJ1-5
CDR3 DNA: TGTGCCTGGACCCCAGGGGGGGAAAGTCGCAATCAGCCCCAGCATTTT
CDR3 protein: CAWTPGGESRNQPQHF

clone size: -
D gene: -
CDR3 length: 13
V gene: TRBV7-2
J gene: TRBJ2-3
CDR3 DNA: TGTGCCAGCAAGCCAGGTTCAACAGATACGCAGTATTTT
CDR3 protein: CASKPGSTDTQYF

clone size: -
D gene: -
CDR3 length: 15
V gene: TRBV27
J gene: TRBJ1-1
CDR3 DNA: TGTGCCAGCAGCCTCCGTTGGAGGGGGGACACTGAAGCTTTCTTT
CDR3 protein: CASSLRWRGDTEAFF

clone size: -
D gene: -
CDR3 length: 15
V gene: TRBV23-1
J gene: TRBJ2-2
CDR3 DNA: TGCGCCAGCAGTCTACATGCCAGTTCCACCGGGGAGCTGTTTTTT
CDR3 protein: CASSLHASSTGELFF

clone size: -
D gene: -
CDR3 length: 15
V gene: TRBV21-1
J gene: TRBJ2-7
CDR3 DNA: TGTGCCAGCACTCGTCATGGACAGGGAAAGGACGAGCAGTACTTC
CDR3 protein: CASTRHGQGKDEQYF

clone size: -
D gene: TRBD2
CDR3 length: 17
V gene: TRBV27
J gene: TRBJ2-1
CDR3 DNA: TGTGCCAGCAGTCCGCGGACTAGCGGGAGTGGAAACAATGAGCAGTTCTTC
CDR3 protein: CASSPRTSGSGNNEQFF

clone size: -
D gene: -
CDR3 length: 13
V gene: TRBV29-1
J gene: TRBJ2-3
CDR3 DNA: TGCAGCGCCTCCGGGACAAGAGCAGATACGCAGTATTTT
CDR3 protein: CSASGTRADTQYF

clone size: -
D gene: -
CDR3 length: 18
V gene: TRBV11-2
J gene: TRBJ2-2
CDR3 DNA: TGTGCCAGCAGCTTAGTAGGTCTGCGGACAGTTAGCACCGGGGAGCTGTTTTTT
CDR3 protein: CASSLVGLRTVSTGELFF

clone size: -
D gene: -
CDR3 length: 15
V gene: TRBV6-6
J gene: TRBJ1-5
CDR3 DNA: TGTGCCAGCAAGAACCCCGGGGGCCGAAATCAGCCCCAGCATTTT
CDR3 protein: CASKNPGGRNQPQHF

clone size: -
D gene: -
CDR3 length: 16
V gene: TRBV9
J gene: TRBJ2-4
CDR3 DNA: TGTGCCAGCAGCGTAGCTGGGGGGAGCTCGGGAAACATTCAGTACTTC
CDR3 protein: CASSVAGGSSGNIQYF

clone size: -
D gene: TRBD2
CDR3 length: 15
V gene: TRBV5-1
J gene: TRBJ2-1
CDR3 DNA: TGCGCCAGCAGCTCCGGGGGGGCCAGGTTTAATGAGCAGTTCTTC
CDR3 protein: CASSSGGARFNEQFF

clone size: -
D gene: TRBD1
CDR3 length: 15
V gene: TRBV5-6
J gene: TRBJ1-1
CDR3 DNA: TGTGCCAGCAGCGGGAGGGGGCGTGGCGGCACTGAAGCTTTCTTT
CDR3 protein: CASSGRGRGGTEAFF

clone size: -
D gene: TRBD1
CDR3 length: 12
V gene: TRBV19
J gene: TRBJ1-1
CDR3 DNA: TGTGCCAGTAGTGTTTTACAGGGGGGAGCTTTCTTT
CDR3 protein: CASSVLQGGAFF

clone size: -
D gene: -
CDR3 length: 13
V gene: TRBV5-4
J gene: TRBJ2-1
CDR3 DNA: TGTGCCAGCAGCTTGGGGGGGTACAATGAGCAGTTCTTC
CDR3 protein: CASSLGGYNEQFF

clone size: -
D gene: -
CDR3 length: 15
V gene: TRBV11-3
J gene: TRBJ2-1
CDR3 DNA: TGTGCCAGCAGCTCCCTAGCGTACGTCTACAATGAGCAGTTCTTC
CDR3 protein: CASSSLAYVYNEQFF

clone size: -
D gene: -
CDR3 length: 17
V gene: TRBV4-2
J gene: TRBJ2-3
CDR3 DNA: TGTGCCAGCAGCCGGCCACAGTCCCGTCCTTTCACAGATACGCAGTATTTT
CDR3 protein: CASSRPQSRPFTDTQYF

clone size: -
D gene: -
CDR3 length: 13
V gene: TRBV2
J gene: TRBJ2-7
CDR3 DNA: TGTGCCGTTGGATTGGGAGAGGACTACGAGCAGTACTTC
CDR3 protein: CAVGLGEDYEQYF

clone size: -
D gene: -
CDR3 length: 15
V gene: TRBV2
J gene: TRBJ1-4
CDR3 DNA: TGTGCCAGCAGTGAAGTCTGGGCAGTTGATGAAAAACTGTTTTTT
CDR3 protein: CASSEVWAVDEKLFF

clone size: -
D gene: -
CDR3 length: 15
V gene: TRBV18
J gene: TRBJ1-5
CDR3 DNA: TGTGCCAGCTCAGGGAAAACAGGGTTCAATCAGCCCCAGCATTTT
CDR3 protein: CASSGKTGFNQPQHF

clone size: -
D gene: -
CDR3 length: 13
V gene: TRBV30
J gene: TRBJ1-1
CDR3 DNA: TGTGCCTGGAGGAACGGACCCACCCTTGAGGCTTTCTTT
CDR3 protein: CAWRNGPTLEAFF